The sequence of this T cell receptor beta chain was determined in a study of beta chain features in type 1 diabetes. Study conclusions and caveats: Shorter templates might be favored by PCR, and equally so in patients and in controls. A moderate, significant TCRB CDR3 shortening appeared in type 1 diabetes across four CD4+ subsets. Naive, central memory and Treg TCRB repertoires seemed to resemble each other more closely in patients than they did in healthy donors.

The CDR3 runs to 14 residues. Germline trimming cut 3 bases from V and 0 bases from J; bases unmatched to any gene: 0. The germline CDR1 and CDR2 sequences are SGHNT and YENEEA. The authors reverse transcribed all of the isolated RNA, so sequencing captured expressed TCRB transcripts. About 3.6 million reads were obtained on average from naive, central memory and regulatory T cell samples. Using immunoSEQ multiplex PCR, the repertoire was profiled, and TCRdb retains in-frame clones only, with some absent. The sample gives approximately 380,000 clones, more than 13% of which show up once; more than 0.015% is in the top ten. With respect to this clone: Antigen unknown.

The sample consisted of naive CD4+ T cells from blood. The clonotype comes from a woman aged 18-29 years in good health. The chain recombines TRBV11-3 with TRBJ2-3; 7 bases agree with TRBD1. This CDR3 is CASSLGQSTDTQYF. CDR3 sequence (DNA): TGTGCCAGCAGCTTGGGACAGAGCACAGATACGCAGTATTTT.